This TCR beta chain emerged from a study of identical twins. Findings and limits, study-wide: Excess sharing between twins was weaker in beta out-of-frame sequences.

TCRdb re-called the 5' RACE reads through MiXCR, storing one row per CDR3 protein. Of fewer than 900,000 distinct CDR3 sequences detected, 15% to 20% appear once; the ten largest clones hold around 14%. Germline V gene sequence: CDR1 MNHNY, CDR2 SVGAGI (reference sequence). The CDR3 sequence is 13 residues long. Trimming left V 6 bases short and J 5 bases short, with 13 bases between. This clonotype has at least ten counts. Its specificity is unknown. These data were likewise used in another study, on T cells expressing NK-cell markers.

Sequencing was done on a sample of PBMCs. V usage is TRBV6-6 and J usage is TRBJ1-1, with a weak D call TRBD1 (5 bases). The sequence came from a woman aged 18-30 years in good health. The CDR3 coding sequence is TGTGCCAGCAGCCCTAGGGGTTGGACTGAAGCTTTCTTT. This encodes CASSPRGWTEAFF.